Presented here are 4 T cell receptor beta chains from one specimen sequenced in a study of T cell responses to AZD1222 COVID-19 vaccine. Sequencing used immunoSEQ multiplex PCR; TCRdb keeps in-frame clones, though not all of them. This sample has around 270,000 clones; around 93% occur once, and the top ten carry 0.5% to 0.7%. The starting material was peripheral blood, obtained 28 days after the second AZD1222 dose. Source of these receptors: an adult who received the AZD1222 COVID-19 vaccine.

CDR3 sequence (DNA): TGTGCCAGCAGAATGAACCTGAACACTGAAGCTTTCTTT. It codes for CASRMNLNTEAFF. The genes are TRBV2 and TRBJ1-1; no clear D. Trimming removed 6 bases at V and 0 bases at J, with 8 bases between. The CDR3 extends over 13 amino acids. The germline CDR1 and CDR2 sequences are SNHLY and FYNNEI.

The CDR3 DNA reads as TGTGCCAGTAGTAACCAGGGACCTGGGCCCTACAATGAGCAGTTCTTC. Amino acids: CASSNQGPGPYNEQFF. The rearrangement joins TRBV19 to TRBJ2-1, with D perhaps given as TRBD1 or TRBD2 (5 bases each). The CDR3 runs to 16 residues. Germline assignment: CDR1 LNHDA and CDR2 SQIVND (reference sequence). V was shortened by 4 bases and J by 2 bases, with 15 bases between the two germline ends.

V and J are TRBV2 and TRBJ1-2; D remains ambiguous. V was shortened by 1 base and J by 7 bases, with 4 bases between the two germline ends. CDR1 and CDR2 (germline): SNHLY, FYNNEI. The CDR3 runs to 11 residues. Here the CDR3 DNA reads TGTGCCAGCAGTGAAGGGATTGGCTACACCTTC. Amino acid sequence: CASSEGIGYTF.

This sequence joins TRBV4-1 and TRBJ2-1; TRBD2 matches 14 bases. The germline V gene has CDR1 MGHRA and CDR2 YSYEKL. V lost 2 bases and J lost 0; bases outside the gene matches: 9. The CDR3 totals 20 residues. CDR3 region: CASSQLGLAGGLSSYNEQFF. The CDR3 DNA is TGCGCCAGCAGCCAACTAGGACTAGCGGGGGGCCTGAGCTCCTACAATGAGCAGTTCTTC.